The next 14 T cell receptor beta chains were all read from a single sample in a study of T cells in Graves' hyperthyroidism and ophthalmopathy. TCR beta CDR3 regions were amplified from RNA. TCR CDR3 underwent first-round RT-PCR with the HTBI primer set. TCRdb passed the multiplex PCR reads through MiXCR, listing each CDR3 protein once. The sample consists of around 200,000 distinct CDR3 sequences, roughly 18% of them appearing once. The source material was blood. All receptors come from a man in his forties with Graves' hyperthyroidism.

This clonotype was detected only a few times. This sequence joins TRBV4-2 and TRBJ2-1; D gene uncertain. V was shortened by 1 base and J by 4 bases, with 11 bases between the two germline ends. The CDR3 totals 15 residues. Per the germline V gene, CDR1 is LGHNA and CDR2 is YNFKEQ. This CDR3 reads CASSQVNGQYNEQFF. DNA for the CDR3: TGTGCCAGCAGCCAAGTGAATGGCCAGTACAATGAGCAGTTCTTC.

This clonotype was seen ten or more times. The rearrangement joins TRBV2 to TRBJ2-5; D gene uncertain. In germline, CDR1 is SNHLY, CDR2 FYNNEI. The CDR3 extends over 14 amino acids. Trimming removed 7 bases from V and 3 bases from J, with 15 bases in between. The CDR3 sequence is CASTRAHQKETQYF. The CDR3 region has the DNA TGTGCCAGCACTCGGGCCCATCAGAAAGAGACCCAGTACTTC.

There are many counts of this clonotype. The chain is built from TRBV18 and TRBJ2-7, with D maybe TRBD1 (5 bases). The germline V gene encodes CDR1 KGHSH and CDR2 LQKENI. The V end lost 5 bases, the J end lost 4 bases, and 9 bases lay between the germline ends. The CDR3 extends over 12 amino acids. The chain's CDR3 is CASSTQEYEQYF. The CDR3 DNA follows: TGTGCCAGCTCAACACAGGAATACGAGCAGTACTTC.

The table lists this clonotype with many counts. This chain connects TRBV9 to TRBJ2-5; D gene ambiguous. Per the germline V gene, CDR1 is SGDLS and CDR2 is YYNGEE. V was cut by 0 bases and J by 3 bases, with 9 bases left in between. The CDR3 is 14 amino acids. CDR3 sequence reads: CASSVGGAEETQYF. CDR3 DNA: TGTGCCAGCAGCGTAGGTGGTGCTGAAGAGACCCAGTACTTC. Full variable domain (remainder filled in from reference TRBV9 and TRBJ2-5): DSGVTQTPKHLITATGQRVTLRCSPRSGDLSVYWYQQSLDQGLQFLIQYYNGEERAKGNILERFSAQQFPDLHSELNLSSLELGDSALYFCASSVGGAEETQYFGPGTRLLVL.

This clonotype was counted ten times or more. The gene calls are TRBV7-2 and TRBJ2-1; D is unclear. The CDR3 length is 13 residues. Germline values: CDR1 SGHTA, CDR2 FQGNSA. Trimming cost V 1 base and J 4 bases, with 5 bases left between them. The CDR3, as DNA: TGTGCCAGCAGCTTAGTTGGGTACAATGAGCAGTTCTTC. Encoded protein: CASSLVGYNEQFF. Full variable domain (remainder filled in from reference TRBV7-2 and TRBJ2-1): GAGVSQSPSNKVTEKGKDVELRCDPISGHTALYWYRQSLGQGLEFLIYFQGNSAPDKSGLPSDRFSAERTGGSVSTLTIQRTQQEDSAVYLCASSLVGYNEQFFGPGTRLTVL.

Ten or more counts support this clonotype. The gene calls are TRBV7-2 and TRBJ1-6; D perhaps matches TRBD1 (6 bases). The CDR3 runs to 14 residues. V was clipped by 3 bases and J by 7 bases, with 10 bases between them. Germline CDR1 SGHTA, CDR2 FQGNSA. The CDR3 nucleotides are TGTGCCAGCAGCTTTCTCACAGGGAATTCACCCCTCCACTTT. It yields the protein CASSFLTGNSPLHF.

As for this clonotype: A much larger clone differs by one base, so this may be a read error. The J gene is TRBJ1-1, the V gene TRBV6-9; D not resolved. Between the trimmed V and J ends, which lost 3 bases and 1 base, there was a span of 6 bases. This CDR3 is built from 13 residues. From germline, CDR1 is MNHGY and CDR2 SVAAGI. The chain's CDR3 is CASSYEKNTEAFF. CDR3 sequence (DNA): TGTGCCAGCAGTTACGAGAAGAACACTGAAGCTTTCTTT.

V gene TRBV9 combines with J gene TRBJ2-5, with TRBD2 identical over 7 bases. Germline values: CDR1 SGDLS, CDR2 YYNGEE. V shed 3 bases and J 0 bases; nucleotides not matched to a gene: 8. The CDR3 is 16 amino acids. In nucleotides, the CDR3 is TGTGCCAGCAGCGGAAGACTAGCAGAGAACCAAGAGACCCAGTACTTC. The encoded protein is CASSGRLAENQETQYF.

This clonotype was detected only a few times. The gene calls are TRBV11-2 and TRBJ1-4, with D unresolved. Germline CDR1 SGHAT, CDR2 FQNNGV. This CDR3 is 13 amino acids long. Between the trimmed V and J ends, which lost 3 bases and 8 bases, there was a span of 10 bases. CDR3 region: CASSFFIGEKLFF. In nucleotides, the CDR3 is TGTGCCAGCAGCTTTTTCATTGGGGAAAAACTGTTTTTT.

This clonotype was observed at least ten times. The chain recombines TRBV11-2 with TRBJ1-2; D possibly corresponds to TRBD1 (6 bases). Germline CDR1 SGHAT, CDR2 FQNNGV. This CDR3 region has 16 residues. V dropped 1 base and J dropped 2 bases, with 14 bases sitting between them. This CDR3 is CASSLAGTLGNYGYTF. CDR3 nucleotide sequence: TGTGCCAGCAGCTTAGCCGGGACACTTGGGAACTATGGCTACACCTTC.

This clonotype showed up many times. The chain uses TRBV7-2 and TRBJ1-1, with D unclear. This CDR3 comprises 12 residues. The germline V gene has CDR1 SGHTA and CDR2 FQGNSA. V was pared by 1 base and J by 4 bases, with 4 bases between. This CDR3 reads CASSLGRTEAFF. CDR3 in DNA: TGTGCCAGCAGCTTAGGGCGCACTGAAGCTTTCTTT.

This clonotype occurred many times. V usage is TRBV7-3 and J usage is TRBJ2-3, with no clear D. The CDR3 sequence is 13 residues long. V lost 1 base to trimming and J lost 5 bases, with 7 bases between them. The germline V gene encodes CDR1 SGHTA and CDR2 FQGTGA. CDR3 in DNA: TGTGCCAGCAGCTTAATATCAGAAGATACGCAGTATTTT. Translated, it gives CASSLISEDTQYF.

V gene TRBV19 combines with J gene TRBJ1-3, with D possibly TRBD1 on 6 matching bases. This CDR3 contains 14 residues. Germline lookup yields CDR1 LNHDA and CDR2 SQIVND (reference sequence). With 5 bases removed from V and 0 bases from J, the gap between germline ends came to 8 bases. CDR3 residues: CASSGTISGNTIYF. Here the CDR3 DNA reads TGTGCCAGTAGTGGGACAATCTCTGGAAACACCATATATTTT.

This clonotype turned up a few times. A read error may account for a junction end that differs from germline. V is TRBV4-1 and J is TRBJ1-1; 10 nucleotides match TRBD1. Germline V gives CDR1 MGHRA, CDR2 YSYEKL. The CDR3 has 16 residues. CDR3 region: CASSQDIGTGVTEAFF. CDR3 coding DNA: TGCGCCAGCAGTCAAGACATTGGGACAGGGGTGACTGAAGCTTTCTTT.